The clone carrying this TCR beta chain occurred a few times. Its antigen is unidentified. The data derive from a study of T cells after yellow fever vaccination. The study, taken as a whole, reports: In post-booster samples, most primary-vaccination clones reappeared (under 98% CD4, 88% CD8).

The CDR3 has 14 amino acids. Germline V gene data show CDR1 as MNHEY and CDR2 as SMNVEV (reference sequence). The V segment lost 6 bases and the J segment 4 bases; nucleotides outside the gene matches: 5. TCRdb called the 5' RACE reads again in MiXCR, with one record for every CDR3 protein. Among 450,000 to 550,000 distinct CDR3 sequences listed, 19% were seen once. The genes are TRBV27 and TRBJ2-7; TRBD2 matches at 11 bases. The receptor was derived from a young man who received the YFV17D yellow fever vaccine. The material sequenced was PBMCs, taken 15 days after the yellow fever booster vaccination. The CDR3 is CASRNIAGGYEQYF. CDR3 coding DNA: TGTGCCAGCAGGAACATAGCGGGAGGGTACGAGCAGTACTTC.